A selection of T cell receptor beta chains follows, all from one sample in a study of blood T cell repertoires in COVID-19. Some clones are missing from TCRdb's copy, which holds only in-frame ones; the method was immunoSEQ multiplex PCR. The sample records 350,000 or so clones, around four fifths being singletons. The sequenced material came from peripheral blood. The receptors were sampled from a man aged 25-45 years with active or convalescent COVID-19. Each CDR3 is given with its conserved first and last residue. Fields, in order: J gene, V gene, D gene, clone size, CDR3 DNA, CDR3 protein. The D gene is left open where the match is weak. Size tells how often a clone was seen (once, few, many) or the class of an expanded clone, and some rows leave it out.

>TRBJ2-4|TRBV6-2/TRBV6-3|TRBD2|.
TGTGCCAGCAGTTACCCCGGGCTAGCGGGAGGGCTGGGGGCCAAAAACATTCAGTACTTC
CASSYPGLAGGLGAKNIQYF
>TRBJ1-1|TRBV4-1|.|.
TGCGCCAGCAGCCTCGAGAGAGGTGCGGACACTGAAGCTTTCTTT
CASSLERGADTEAFF
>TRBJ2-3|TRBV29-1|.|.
TGCAGCGTTCAGGAGCAGACTGGGAGGACAGATACGCAGTATTTT
CSVQEQTGRTDTQYF
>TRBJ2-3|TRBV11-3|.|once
TGTGCCAGCAGCAAACGGGGGGCCCCCACAGATACGCAGTATTTT
CASSKRGAPTDTQYF
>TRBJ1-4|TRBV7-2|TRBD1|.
TGTGCCAGCAGCCTACAGGGGGCAAGTGAAAAACTGTTTTTT
CASSLQGASEKLFF
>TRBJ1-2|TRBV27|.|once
TGTGCCAGCAGTTTATACGCGGCAGACCGCCACTACACCTTC
CASSLYAADRHYTF
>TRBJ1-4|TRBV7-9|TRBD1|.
TGTGCCAGCAGCCCAGGGACAGGCGGGGGAGAAAAACTGTTTTTT
CASSPGTGGGEKLFF
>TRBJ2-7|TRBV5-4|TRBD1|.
TGTGCCAGCAGCCCGGGACAGGGGGTCTCCTACGAGCAGTACTTC
CASSPGQGVSYEQYF
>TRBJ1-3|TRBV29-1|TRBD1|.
TGCAGCGTTACCAGGACAGGGGGAGACACCATATATTTT
CSVTRTGGDTIYF
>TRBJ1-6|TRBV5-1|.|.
TGCGCCAGCAGCTTGGGGCGGCGGAGGGCTTCACCCCTCCACTTT
CASSLGRRRASPLHF
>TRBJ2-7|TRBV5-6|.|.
TGTGCCAGCAGCCGCGGGGGTTCAGGGGGCGCAGAGCAGTACTTC
CASSRGGSGGAEQYF
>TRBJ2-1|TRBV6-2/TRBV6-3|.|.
TGTGCCAGCAGTTACGGAGGGGGCGCCTACAATGAGCAGTTCTTC
CASSYGGGAYNEQFF
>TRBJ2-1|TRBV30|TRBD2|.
TGTGCCTGGAGTTCGATCTTCGGACTAGCGGGGTCCAATGAGCAGTTCTTC
CAWSSIFGLAGSNEQFF
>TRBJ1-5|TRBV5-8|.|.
TGTGCCAGCAGCGCGTCACTGATAGGCAATCAGCCCCAGCATTTT
CASSASLIGNQPQHF
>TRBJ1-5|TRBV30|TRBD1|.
TGTGCCTGGAGCCGGACAGGGGGCCGGCAGCCCCAGCATTTT
CAWSRTGGRQPQHF
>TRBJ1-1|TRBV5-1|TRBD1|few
TGCGCCAGCACCCCGGCAGGGGGGATGAACACTGAAGCTTTCTTT
CASTPAGGMNTEAFF
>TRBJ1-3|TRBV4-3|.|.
TGCGCCAGCAGCCAAGATTTGGCCGTTCGGCGGACTGGAAACACCATATATTTT
CASSQDLAVRRTGNTIYF
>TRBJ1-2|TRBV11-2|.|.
TGTGCCAGCAGCTTATACAGCAACTATGGCTACACCTTC
CASSLYSNYGYTF
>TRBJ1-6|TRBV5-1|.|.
TGCGCCAGCAGCCAGGTCGGGGGTCAGTCACCCCTCCACTTT
CASSQVGGQSPLHF
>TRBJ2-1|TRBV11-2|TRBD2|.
TGTGCCAGCAGACTGTTAGCGGGATTCAATGAGCAGTTCTTC
CASRLLAGFNEQFF
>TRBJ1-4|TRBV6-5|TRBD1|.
TGTGCCAGCAGAAACAGGGGGCGCGGAAATGAAAAACTGTTTTTT
CASRNRGRGNEKLFF
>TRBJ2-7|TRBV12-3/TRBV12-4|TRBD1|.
TGTGCCAGCAGTTCTCGGACAGGGCAGTACTTC
CASSSRTGQYF
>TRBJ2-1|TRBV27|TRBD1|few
TGTGCCAGCAGTCTCCGGGACAGGGACTACAATGAGCAGTTCTTC
CASSLRDRDYNEQFF
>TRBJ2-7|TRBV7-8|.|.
TGTGCCAGCAGCTCGACAGATACCTACGAGCAGTACTTC
CASSSTDTYEQYF
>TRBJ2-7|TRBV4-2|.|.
TGTGCCAGCAGCCAAGTTGGGAGCTCCTACGAGCAGTACTTC
CASSQVGSSYEQYF
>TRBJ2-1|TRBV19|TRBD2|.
TGTGCCAGTAGTGGGGTAGCGGGAGTTACTGAGCAGTTCTTC
CASSGVAGVTEQFF
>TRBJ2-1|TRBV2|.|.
TGTGCCAGCGCGTACAATGAGCAGTTCTTC
CASAYNEQFF
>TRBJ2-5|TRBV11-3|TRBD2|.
TGTGCCAGCAGCCTGCGACTAGCCGGGACCCAGTACTTC
CASSLRLAGTQYF
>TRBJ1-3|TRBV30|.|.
TGTGCCTGGAGCCTACCAGCAGGGGGAAACACCATATATTTT
CAWSLPAGGNTIYF
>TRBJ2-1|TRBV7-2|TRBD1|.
TGTGCCAGCAGCTTAGCGCGACAGGGGGGTGAGCAGTTCTTC
CASSLARQGGEQFF
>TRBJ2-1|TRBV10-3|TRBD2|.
TGTGCCATCAGTGAGTCGAGGAGGGAGGGTGAGCAGTTCTTC
CAISESRREGEQFF
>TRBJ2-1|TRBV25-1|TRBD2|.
TGTGCCAGCAGCCCAACTAGCGGGGTTTGGGATGAGCAGTTCTTC
CASSPTSGVWDEQFF
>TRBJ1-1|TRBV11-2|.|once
TGTGCCAGCAGCTTAGCCCAGGGTCTAGGCGCTTTCTTT
CASSLAQGLGAFF
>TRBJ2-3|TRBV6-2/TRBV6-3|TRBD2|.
TGTGCCAGCAGTTGGGGGTATGGCGGGAGGACCACAGATACGCAGTATTTT
CASSWGYGGRTTDTQYF
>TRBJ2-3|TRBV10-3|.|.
TGTGCCAGTCAGGAAGCGGTCAATGCAGATACGCAGTATTTT
CASQEAVNADTQYF
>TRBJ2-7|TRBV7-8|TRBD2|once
TGTGCCAGCAGCCCCCGACTAGCCGGCGGTTCCTACGAGCAGTACTTC
CASSPRLAGGSYEQYF
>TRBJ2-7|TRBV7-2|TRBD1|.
TGTGCCAGCAGATCCACAGGGGGCGTCTACGAGCAGTACTTC
CASRSTGGVYEQYF
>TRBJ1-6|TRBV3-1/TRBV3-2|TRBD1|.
TGTGCCAGCAGCCCAGGGGGTTCACCCCTCCACTTT
CASSPGGSPLHF
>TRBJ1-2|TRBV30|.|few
TGTGCCTGGAGTCGGGGGGCGAGTGGCTACACCTTC
CAWSRGASGYTF
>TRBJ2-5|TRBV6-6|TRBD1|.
TGTGCCAGCTTCCCATATACAGGGGGTCAGGAGACCCAGTACTTC
CASFPYTGGQETQYF
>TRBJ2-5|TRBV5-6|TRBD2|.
TGTGCCAGCAGCTTTCAAGCCCTGGGACTAGCGGAGACCCAGTACTTC
CASSFQALGLAETQYF
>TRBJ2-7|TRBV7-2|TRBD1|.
TGTGCCAGCAGCGATTATACAGGGGTCGAGCAGTACTTC
CASSDYTGVEQYF